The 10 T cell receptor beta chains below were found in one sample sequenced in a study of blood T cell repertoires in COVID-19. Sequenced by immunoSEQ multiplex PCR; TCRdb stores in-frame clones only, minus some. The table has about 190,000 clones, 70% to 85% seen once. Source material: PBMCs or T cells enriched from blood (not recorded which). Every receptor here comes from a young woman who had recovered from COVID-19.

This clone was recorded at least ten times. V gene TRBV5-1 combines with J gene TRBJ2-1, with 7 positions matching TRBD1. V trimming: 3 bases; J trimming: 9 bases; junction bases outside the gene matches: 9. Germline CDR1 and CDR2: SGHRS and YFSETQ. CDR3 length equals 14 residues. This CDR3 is CASSSSTGSGEQFF. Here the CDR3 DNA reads TGCGCCAGCAGCTCGTCGACAGGGTCAGGTGAGCAGTTCTTC. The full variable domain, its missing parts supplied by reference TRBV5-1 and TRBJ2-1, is KAGVTQTPRYLIKTRGQQVTLSCSPISGHRSVSWYQQTPGQGLQFLFEYFSETQRNKGNFPGRFSGRQFSNSRSEMNVSTLELGDSALYLCASSSSTGSGEQFFGPGTRLTVL.

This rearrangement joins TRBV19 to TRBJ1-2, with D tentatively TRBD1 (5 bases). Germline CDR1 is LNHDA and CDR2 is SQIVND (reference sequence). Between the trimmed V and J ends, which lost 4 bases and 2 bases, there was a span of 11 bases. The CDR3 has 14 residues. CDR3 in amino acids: CASSTLTVNYGYTF. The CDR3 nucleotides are TGTGCCAGTAGTACCCTGACAGTCAACTATGGCTACACCTTC. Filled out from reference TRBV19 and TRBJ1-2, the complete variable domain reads DGGITQSPKYLFRKEGQNVTLSCEQNLNHDAMYWYRQDPGQGLRLIYYSQIVNDFQKGDIAEGYSVSREKKESFPLTVTSAQKNPTAFYLCASSTLTVNYGYTFGSGTRLTVV.

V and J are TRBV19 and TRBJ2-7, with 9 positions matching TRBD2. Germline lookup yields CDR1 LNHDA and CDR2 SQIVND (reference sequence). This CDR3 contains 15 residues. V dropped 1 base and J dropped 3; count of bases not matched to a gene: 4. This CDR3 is CASSIAGSGSYEQYF. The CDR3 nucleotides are TGTGCCAGTAGTATAGCTGGTAGCGGGAGCTACGAGCAGTACTTC.

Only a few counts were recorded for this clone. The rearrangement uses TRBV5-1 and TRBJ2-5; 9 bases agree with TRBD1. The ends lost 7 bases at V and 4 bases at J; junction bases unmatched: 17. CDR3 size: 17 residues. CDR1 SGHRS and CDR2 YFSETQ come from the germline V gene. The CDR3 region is CASFQSKTGGNRETQYF. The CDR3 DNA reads TGCGCCAGCTTTCAATCGAAGACAGGGGGGAACCGAGAGACCCAGTACTTC.

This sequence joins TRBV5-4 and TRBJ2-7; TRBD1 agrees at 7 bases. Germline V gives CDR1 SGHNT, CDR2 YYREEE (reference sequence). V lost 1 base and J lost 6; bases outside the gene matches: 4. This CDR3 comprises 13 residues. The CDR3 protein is CASSLTDRAEQYF. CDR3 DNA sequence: TGTGCCAGCAGCTTGACCGACAGGGCCGAGCAGTACTTC.

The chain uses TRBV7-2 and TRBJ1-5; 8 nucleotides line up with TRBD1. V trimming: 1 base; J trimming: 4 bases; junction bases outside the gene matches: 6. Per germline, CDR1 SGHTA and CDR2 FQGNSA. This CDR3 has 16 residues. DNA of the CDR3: TGTGCCAGCAGCTTAGTTGTCCAGGGGGCGAATCAGCCCCAGCATTTT. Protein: CASSLVVQGANQPQHF.

CDR3 coding DNA: TGTGCCAGCAGCGCTACAGGGGCTGGCTACACCTTC. Its translation: CASSATGAGYTF. The chain recombines TRBV9 with TRBJ1-2; 7 bases are a match to TRBD1. Trimming took 3 bases from V and 7 from J; bases not matched to a gene: 3. This CDR3 has 12 residues. CDR1 is SGDLS and CDR2 is YYNGEE in the germline V gene.

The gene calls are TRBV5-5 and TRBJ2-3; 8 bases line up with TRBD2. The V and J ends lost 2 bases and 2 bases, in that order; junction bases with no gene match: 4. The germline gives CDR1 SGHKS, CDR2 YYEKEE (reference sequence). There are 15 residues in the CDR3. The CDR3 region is CASSLGGGTTDTQYF. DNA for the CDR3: TGTGCCAGCAGCTTAGGCGGGGGGACCACAGATACGCAGTATTTT.

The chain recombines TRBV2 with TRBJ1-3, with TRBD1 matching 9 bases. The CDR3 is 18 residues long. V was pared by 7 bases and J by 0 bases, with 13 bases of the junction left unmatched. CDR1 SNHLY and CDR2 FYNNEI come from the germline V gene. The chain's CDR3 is CASMEGQGLSRSGNTIYF. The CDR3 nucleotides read TGTGCCAGCATGGAGGGACAGGGTTTGTCCCGCTCTGGAAACACCATATATTTT.

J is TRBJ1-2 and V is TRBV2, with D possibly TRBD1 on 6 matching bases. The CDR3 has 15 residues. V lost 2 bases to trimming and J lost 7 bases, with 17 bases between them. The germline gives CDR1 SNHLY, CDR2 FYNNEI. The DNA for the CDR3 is TGTGCCAGCAGTGAAAGTGGCGGGGGGGCGTTTGGCTACACCTTC. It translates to CASSESGGGAFGYTF.